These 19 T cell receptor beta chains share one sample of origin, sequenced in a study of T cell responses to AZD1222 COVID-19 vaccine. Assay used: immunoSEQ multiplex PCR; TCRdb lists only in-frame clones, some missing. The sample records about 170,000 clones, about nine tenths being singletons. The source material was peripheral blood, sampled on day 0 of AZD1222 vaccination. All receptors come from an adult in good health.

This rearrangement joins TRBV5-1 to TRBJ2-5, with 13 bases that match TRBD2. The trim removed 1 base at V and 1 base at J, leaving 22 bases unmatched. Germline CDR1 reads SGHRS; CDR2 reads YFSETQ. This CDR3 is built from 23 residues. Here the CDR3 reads CASSLFGQAGERLAGGSQETQYF. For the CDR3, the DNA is TGCGCCAGCAGCTTGTTTGGGCAGGCCGGGGAGCGACTAGCGGGGGGCTCCCAAGAGACCCAGTACTTC.

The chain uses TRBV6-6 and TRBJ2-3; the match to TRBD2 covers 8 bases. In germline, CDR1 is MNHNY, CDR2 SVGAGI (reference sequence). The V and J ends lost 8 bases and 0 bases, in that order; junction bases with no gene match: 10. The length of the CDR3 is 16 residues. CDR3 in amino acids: CASATRGGESTDTQYF. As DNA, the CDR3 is TGTGCCAGCGCCACCCGGGGGGGAGAGAGCACAGATACGCAGTATTTT.

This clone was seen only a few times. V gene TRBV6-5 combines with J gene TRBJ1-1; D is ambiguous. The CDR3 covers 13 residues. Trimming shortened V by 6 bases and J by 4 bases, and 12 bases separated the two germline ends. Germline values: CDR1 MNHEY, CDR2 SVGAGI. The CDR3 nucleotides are TGTGCCAGCAGCACCCCGGGGAGCACTGAAGCTTTCTTT. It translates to CASSTPGSTEAFF.

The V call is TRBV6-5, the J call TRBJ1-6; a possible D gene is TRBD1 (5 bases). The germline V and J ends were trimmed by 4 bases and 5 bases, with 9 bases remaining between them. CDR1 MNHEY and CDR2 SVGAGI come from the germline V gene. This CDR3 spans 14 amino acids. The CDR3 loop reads CASSFQGNNSPLHF. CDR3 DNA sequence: TGTGCCAGCAGTTTTCAGGGAAATAATTCACCCCTCCACTTT.

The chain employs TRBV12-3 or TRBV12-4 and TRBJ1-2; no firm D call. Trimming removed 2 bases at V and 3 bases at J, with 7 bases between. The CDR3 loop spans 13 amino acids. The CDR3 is CASSLKADYGYTF. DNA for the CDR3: TGTGCCAGCAGTTTAAAGGCAGACTATGGCTACACCTTC.

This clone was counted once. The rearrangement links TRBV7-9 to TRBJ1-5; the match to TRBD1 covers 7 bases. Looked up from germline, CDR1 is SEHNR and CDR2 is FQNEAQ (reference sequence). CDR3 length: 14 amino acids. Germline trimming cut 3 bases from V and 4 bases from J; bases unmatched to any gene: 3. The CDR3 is CASSLGTANQPQHF. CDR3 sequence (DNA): TGTGCCAGCAGCTTGGGGACAGCAAATCAGCCCCAGCATTTT. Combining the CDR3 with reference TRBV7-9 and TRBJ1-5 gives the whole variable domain DTGVSQNPRHKITKRGQNVTFRCDPISEHNRLYWYRQTLGQGPEFLTYFQNEAQLEKSRLLSDRFSAERPKGSFSTLEIQRTEQGDSAMYLCASSLGTANQPQHFGDGTRLSIL.

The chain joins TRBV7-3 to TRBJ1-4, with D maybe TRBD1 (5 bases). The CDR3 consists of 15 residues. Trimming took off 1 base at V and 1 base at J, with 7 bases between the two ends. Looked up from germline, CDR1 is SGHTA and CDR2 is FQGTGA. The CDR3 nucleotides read TGTGCCAGCAGCTTAAACGGGGGAACTAATGAAAAACTGTTTTTT. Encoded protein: CASSLNGGTNEKLFF.

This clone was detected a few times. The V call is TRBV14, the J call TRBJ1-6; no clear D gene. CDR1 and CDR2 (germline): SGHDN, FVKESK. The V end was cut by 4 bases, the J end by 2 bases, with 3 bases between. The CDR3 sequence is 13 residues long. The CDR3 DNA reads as TGTGCCAGCAGCCCGACCTATAATTCACCCCTCCACTTT. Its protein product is CASSPTYNSPLHF.

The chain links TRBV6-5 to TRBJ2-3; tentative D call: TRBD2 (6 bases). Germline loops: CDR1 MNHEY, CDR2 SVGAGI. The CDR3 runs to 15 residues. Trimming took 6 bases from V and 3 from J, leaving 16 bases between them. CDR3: CASRWRGIGTDTQYF. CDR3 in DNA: TGTGCCAGCAGGTGGCGGGGAATAGGGACAGATACGCAGTATTTT.

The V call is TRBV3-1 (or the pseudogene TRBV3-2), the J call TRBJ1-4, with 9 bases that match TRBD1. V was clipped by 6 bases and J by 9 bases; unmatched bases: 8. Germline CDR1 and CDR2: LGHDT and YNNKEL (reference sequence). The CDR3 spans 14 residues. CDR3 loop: CASSSTGGGKKLFF. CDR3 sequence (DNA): TGTGCCAGCAGTTCGACAGGGGGAGGAAAAAAACTGTTTTTT.

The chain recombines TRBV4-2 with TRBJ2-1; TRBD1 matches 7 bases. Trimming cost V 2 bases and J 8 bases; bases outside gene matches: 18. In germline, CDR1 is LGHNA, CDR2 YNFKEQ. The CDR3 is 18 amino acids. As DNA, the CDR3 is TGTGCCAGCAGCCAACCGCCGGGACAGAGATTGCCCGGGGATGAGCAGTTCTTC. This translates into CASSQPPGQRLPGDEQFF.

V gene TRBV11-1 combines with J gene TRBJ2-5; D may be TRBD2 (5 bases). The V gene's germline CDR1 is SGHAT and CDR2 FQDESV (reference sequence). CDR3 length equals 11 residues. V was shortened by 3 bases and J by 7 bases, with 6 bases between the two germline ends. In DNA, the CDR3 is TGTGCCAGCAGCTTGAGGGTGACCCAGTACTTC. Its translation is CASSLRVTQYF.

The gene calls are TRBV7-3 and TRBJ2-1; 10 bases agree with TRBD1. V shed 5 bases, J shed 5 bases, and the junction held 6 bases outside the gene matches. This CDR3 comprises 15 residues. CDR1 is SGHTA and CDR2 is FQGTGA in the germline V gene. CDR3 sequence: CASSRTGTGDNEQFF. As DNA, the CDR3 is TGTGCCAGCAGCCGAACCGGGACAGGGGACAATGAGCAGTTCTTC.

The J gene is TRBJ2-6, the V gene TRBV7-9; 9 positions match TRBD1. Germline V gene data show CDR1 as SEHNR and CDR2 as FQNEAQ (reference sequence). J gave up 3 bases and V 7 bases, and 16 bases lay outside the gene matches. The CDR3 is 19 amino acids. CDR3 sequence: CASTPGPGQGLFGANVLTF. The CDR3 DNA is TGTGCCAGCACCCCCGGCCCGGGACAGGGCCTCTTTGGGGCCAACGTCCTGACTTTC.

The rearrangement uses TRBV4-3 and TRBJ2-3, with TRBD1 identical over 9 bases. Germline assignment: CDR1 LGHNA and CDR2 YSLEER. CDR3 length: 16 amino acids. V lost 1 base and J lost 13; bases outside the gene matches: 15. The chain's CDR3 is CASSQVGQGPLVVKYF. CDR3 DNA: TGCGCCAGCAGCCAAGTGGGACAGGGCCCCCTGGTAGTAAAGTATTTT.

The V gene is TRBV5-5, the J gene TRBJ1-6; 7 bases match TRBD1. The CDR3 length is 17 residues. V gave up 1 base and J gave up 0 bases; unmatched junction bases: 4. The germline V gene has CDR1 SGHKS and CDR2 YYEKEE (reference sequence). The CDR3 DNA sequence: TGTGCCAGCAGCTTGAGGGGACAGAGCTCCTATAATTCACCCCTCCACTTT. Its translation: CASSLRGQSSYNSPLHF. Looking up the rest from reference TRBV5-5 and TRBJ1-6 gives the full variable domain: DAGVTQSPTHLIKTRGQQVTLRCSPISGHKSVSWYQQVLGQGPQFIFQYYEKEERGRGNFPDRFSARQFPNYSSELNVNALLLGDSALYLCASSLRGQSSYNSPLHFGNGTRLTVT.

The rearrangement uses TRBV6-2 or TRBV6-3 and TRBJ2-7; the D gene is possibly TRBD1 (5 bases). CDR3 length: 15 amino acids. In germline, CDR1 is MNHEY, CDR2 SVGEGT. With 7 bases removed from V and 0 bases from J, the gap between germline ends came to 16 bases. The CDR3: CASNPRTPSSYEQYF. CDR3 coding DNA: TGTGCCAGCAACCCAAGGACACCTTCCTCCTACGAGCAGTACTTC.

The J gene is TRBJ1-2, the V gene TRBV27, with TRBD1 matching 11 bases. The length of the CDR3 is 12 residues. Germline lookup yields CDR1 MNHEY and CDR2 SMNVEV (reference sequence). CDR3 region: CAIGTGGVGYTF. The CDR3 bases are TGTGCGATCGGGACAGGGGGTGTCGGCTACACCTTC.

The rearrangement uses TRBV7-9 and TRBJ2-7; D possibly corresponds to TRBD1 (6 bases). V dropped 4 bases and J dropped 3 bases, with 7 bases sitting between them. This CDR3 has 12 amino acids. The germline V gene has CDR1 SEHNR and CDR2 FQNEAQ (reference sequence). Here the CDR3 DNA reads TGTGCCAGCAGCTGGGACATCTACGAGCAGTACTTC. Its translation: CASSWDIYEQYF.